Listed below are T cell receptor beta chains from one sample, sequenced in a study of T cells in localized non-small cell lung cancer. Libraries were prepared by immunoSEQ multiplex PCR; TCRdb keeps only in-frame clonotypes and omits some of them. Here the sample spans roughly 30,000 clones, 75% to 95% being singletons. This specimen consisted of peripheral blood, obtained before any cancer treatment. The receptor source for this set is a female donor older than 55 with stage I lung adenocarcinoma. CDR3s leave out the opening cysteine and the closing phenylalanine or tryptophan.

>TRBJ1-2|TRBV19
ASSFTGPYGYT
>TRBJ2-1|TRBV4-1
ASSQDSPARLAGMNEQF
>TRBJ2-5|TRBV27
ASKRNSPQETQY
>TRBJ2-1|TRBV7-6
ASSLVYNEQF
>TRBJ1-2|TRBV5-4
ASSFTQSNYGYT
>TRBJ1-2|TRBV6-1
ASSEVGTGGSGGYT
>TRBJ2-7|TRBV2
ASSEASYEQY
>TRBJ1-1|TRBV2
ASSLNRGQGHNGF
>TRBJ2-7|TRBV4-2
ASSQEPGTSYEQY
>TRBJ1-2|TRBV28
ASSSHRSVYGYT
>TRBJ1-1|TRBV18
ASSPLTPSGTEAF
>TRBJ2-7|TRBV7-3
ASSLMGESYEQY
>TRBJ1-1|TRBV25-1
ASSKRSSEAF
>TRBJ1-6|TRBV5-5
ASSLSGDSPLH
>TRBJ2-7|TRBV2
ASRFGPTDDYEQY
>TRBJ1-2|TRBV2
ASQTTGFHGYT
>TRBJ1-2|TRBV10-3
AISESTGGERNYGYT
>TRBJ1-5|TRBV19
ASGGPGQPQH
>TRBJ2-7|TRBV28
ASRSQGDGHYEQY
>TRBJ2-7|TRBV18
ASSAGDYSNYEQY
>TRBJ1-5|TRBV4-1
ASSQDRSLGDSNQPQH
>TRBJ1-4|TRBV11-2
ASSSFRLTGTGNEKLF
>TRBJ2-5|TRBV9
ASSVGGIKTQY
>TRBJ2-3|TRBV10-1
ASSEVFTDTQY
>TRBJ2-7|TRBV19
ASSPLAGGYEQY
>TRBJ1-3|TRBV27
ASSPTSLGGNTIY
>TRBJ1-1|TRBV7-9
ASKAAGNTEAF
>TRBJ1-1|TRBV5-1
ASSSPPKGNTEAF
>TRBJ2-2|TRBV5-1
ASSNGASTGELF
>TRBJ2-2|TRBV21-1
ASSKSRKGAGGELF
>TRBJ1-3|TRBV5-3
ARSLRRIPFIVSGNTIY
>TRBJ1-3|TRBV20-1
SGSAGNTIY
>TRBJ2-7|TRBV28
ASRGAGTGSHEQY
>TRBJ2-1|TRBV6-1
ASSARTGISYNEQF
>TRBJ1-2|TRBV6-5
ASSSEGQGVGGYT
>TRBJ2-2|TRBV6-1
ASMVERNTGELF
>TRBJ1-2|TRBV6-6
ASSDDNYGYT
>TRBJ2-3|TRBV30
AWSVGRYRETQY
>TRBJ2-1|TRBV27
ASSLGGGRIREQF
>TRBJ1-2|TRBV6-1
ASVVQALDYGYT
>TRBJ1-4|TRBV28
ASSLKSGTFEKLF
>TRBJ1-4|TRBV11-2
ASKPFRGRGGEDEKLF
>TRBJ1-3|TRBV7-9
ASMIGAAGNTIY
>TRBJ1-1|TRBV5-1
ASSLAPNTEAF
>TRBJ2-1|TRBV5-1
ASSLVGVGDEQF
>TRBJ2-2|TRBV5-1
ASSREGGTGELF
>TRBJ1-6|TRBV23-1
ASSHREGLRNNSPLH
>TRBJ1-4|TRBV2
ASGRQAPEEKLF
>TRBJ1-2|TRBV10-3
AIKGQGISGGYT
>TRBJ2-5|TRBV7-9
ASSPSSGKEETQY
>NA|TRBV7-2
ASSLVGTDSYEQY
>TRBJ1-6|TRBV4-2
ASSQAVMGSPLH
>TRBJ2-1|TRBV5-1
ASTEGDSGNEQF